A single sample is the source of the 16 T cell receptor beta chains below, sequenced in a study of CD8 T cells in Susac syndrome. Reverse transcription of roughly 0.45 to 1 ug RNA was performed with random hexamers. TCRdb processed the immunoSEQ multiplex PCR reads anew with MiXCR; each CDR3 protein has one entry. The table lists about 120,000 distinct CDR3 sequences, 94% of them singletons, with 0.098% in the top ten. Source material: CD4+ T cells from PBMCs. The source is a human donor in good health.

Here the CDR3 reads CASSWGGENEYEQYF. The CDR3, as DNA: TGCGCCAGCAGCTGGGGTGGGGAGAACGAATACGAGCAGTACTTC. This sequence joins TRBV5-1 and TRBJ2-7; tentatively, D is TRBD2 (5 bases). The length of the CDR3 is 15 residues. With 3 bases removed from V and 4 bases from J, the gap between germline ends came to 17 bases. Germline assignment: CDR1 SGHRS and CDR2 YFSETQ. Looking up the rest from reference TRBV5-1 and TRBJ2-7 gives the full variable domain: KAGVTQTPRYLIKTRGQQVTLSCSPISGHRSVSWYQQTPGQGLQFLFEYFSETQRNKGNFPGRFSGRQFSNSRSEMNVSTLELGDSALYLCASSWGGENEYEQYFGPGTRLTVT.

The chain recombines TRBV6-2 or TRBV6-3 with TRBJ2-7, with D unresolved. This CDR3 comprises 12 residues. V was pared by 7 bases and J by 2 bases, with 9 bases between. Germline V gene sequence: CDR1 MNHEY, CDR2 SVGEGT. CDR3 loop: CASTSRPYEQYF. CDR3 in DNA: TGTGCCAGCACCTCGAGACCCTACGAGCAGTACTTC.

The chain carries TRBV20-1 and TRBJ1-4; D perhaps matches TRBD1 (5 bases). Germline values: CDR1 DFQATT, CDR2 SNEGSKA (reference sequence). V was cut by 8 bases and J by 8 bases, with 15 bases left in between. The CDR3 spans 12 residues. CDR3 bases: TGCAGTTCGGGGCGACTGGGCGAAAAACTGTTTTTT. Protein sequence: CSSGRLGEKLFF.

This clonotype has a single count. The chain couples TRBV6-5 to TRBJ1-4; 7 bases are a match to TRBD1. Germline values: CDR1 MNHEY, CDR2 SVGAGI. The ends lost 2 bases at V and 7 bases at J; junction bases unmatched: 4. The CDR3 spans 14 residues. Written as DNA, the CDR3 is TGTGCCAGCAGTTACCTTCCAGGGGGTGAAAAACTGTTTTTT. Translating gives CASSYLPGGEKLFF.

The chain combines TRBV20-1 with TRBJ2-1; D gene uncertain. The CDR3 has 10 amino acids. Germline V gene sequence: CDR1 DFQATT, CDR2 SNEGSKA (reference sequence). V lost 6 bases, J lost 8 bases, and 8 bases lay in between. CDR3 amino acids: CSARRDEQFF. As DNA, the CDR3 is TGCAGTGCCCGTAGAGATGAGCAGTTCTTC.

J is TRBJ1-5 and V is TRBV6-2 or TRBV6-3; D is perhaps TRBD1 (6 bases). CDR1 is MNHEY and CDR2 is SVGEGT in the germline V gene. The CDR3 has 15 residues. Trimming removed 4 bases at V and 2 bases at J, with 12 bases between. CDR3 loop: CASSFGGVGNQPQHF. Here the CDR3 DNA reads TGTGCCAGCAGTTTTGGGGGCGTGGGCAATCAGCCCCAGCATTTT.

The chain joins TRBV29-1 to TRBJ2-7; D is tentatively TRBD1 or TRBD2 (5 bases each). The CDR3 covers 13 residues. Germline V gene sequence: CDR1 SQVTM, CDR2 ANQGSEA. V was trimmed by 6 bases and J by 0 bases, leaving 12 bases between them. CDR3 DNA sequence: TGCAGCGTCGACCGTGGGGGCTCCTACGAGCAGTACTTC. It encodes CSVDRGGSYEQYF.

The V call is TRBV6-2 or TRBV6-3, the J call TRBJ2-7; no definite D call. The germline V gene encodes CDR1 MNHEY and CDR2 SVGEGT. The CDR3 is 13 amino acids. V lost 5 bases and J lost 9, with 17 bases in between. The CDR3, as DNA: TGTGCCAGCAGTGCCCGTCCTGAGTCCCGGCAGTACTTC. Residues: CASSARPESRQYF.

This clonotype was detected a few times. The V gene is TRBV7-2, the J gene TRBJ1-5; possible D gene TRBD1, 5 bases. Trimming took off 6 bases at V and 2 bases at J, with 14 bases between the two ends. The CDR3 totals 15 residues. Germline V gives CDR1 SGHTA, CDR2 FQGNSA. The CDR3 DNA reads TGTGCCAGCAGTCTTAGCGGAGGGGGCAATCAGCCCCAGCATTTT. Translating it yields CASSLSGGGNQPQHF.

The chain uses TRBV7-6 and TRBJ2-1; D is possibly TRBD2 (6 bases). This CDR3 spans 16 amino acids. Germline V CDR1 and CDR2: SGHVS, FNYEAQ. The ends were cut back, 0 bases at V and 3 bases at J, with 12 bases in the middle. CDR3 sequence: CASSLAEWRDYNEQFF. In nucleotides, the CDR3 is TGTGCCAGCAGCTTAGCCGAGTGGCGGGACTACAATGAGCAGTTCTTC.

The rearrangement links TRBV5-1 to TRBJ2-7; 10 positions match TRBD2. The junction had 16 bases not matched to a gene; V was cut back by 2 bases and J by 2 bases. The length of the CDR3 is 19 residues. Germline values: CDR1 SGHRS, CDR2 YFSETQ. CDR3 in DNA: TGCGCCAGCAGCTTACGATGGACTAGCGGTACTCATCGGACCTACGAGCAGTACTTC. Its protein is CASSLRWTSGTHRTYEQYF.

The chain is built from TRBV6-5 and TRBJ2-5; tentative D call: TRBD2 (6 bases). Germline V lookup: CDR1 MNHEY, CDR2 SVGAGI. Trimming cost V 5 bases and J 0 bases, with 19 bases left between them. This CDR3 has 17 residues. The CDR3 DNA sequence: TGTGCCAGCAGTACTCCCATGCGGGGCACCTACCAAGAGACCCAGTACTTC. Amino acids: CASSTPMRGTYQETQYF.

This chain uses TRBV7-9 with TRBJ2-7; D tentatively fits TRBD1 or TRBD2 (5 bases each). V lost 1 base, J lost 6 bases, and 10 bases lay in between. CDR1 and CDR2 (germline): SEHNR, FQNEAQ (reference sequence). The CDR3 has 13 amino acids. As DNA, the CDR3 is TGTGCCAGCAGCTTAGGGGACCGTTCCGAGCAGTACTTC. Protein product: CASSLGDRSEQYF.

The CDR3 here is CASSPLQGPGELFF. CDR3 nucleotides: TGTGCCAGTAGTCCACTACAGGGGCCCGGGGAGCTGTTTTTT. The chain couples TRBV19 to TRBJ2-2; 7 nucleotides line up with TRBD1. Germline V CDR1 and CDR2: LNHDA, SQIVND (reference sequence). J lost 6 bases, V lost 5 bases, and 6 bases had no gene match. The CDR3 runs 14 residues.

The chain links TRBV7-9 to TRBJ2-3; D remains ambiguous. Germline V CDR1 and CDR2: SEHNR, FQNEAQ (reference sequence). The CDR3 length is 13 residues. Trimming removed 1 base from V and 4 bases from J, with 6 bases in between. The CDR3 protein is CASSLEAADTQYF. CDR3 in DNA: TGTGCCAGCAGCTTAGAGGCGGCAGATACGCAGTATTTT.

The chain links TRBV29-1 to TRBJ1-2, with D perhaps matching TRBD1 (5 bases). Per germline, CDR1 SQVTM and CDR2 ANQGSEA. The CDR3 is made up of 14 amino acids. V was cut by 6 bases and J by 1 base, with 15 bases left in between. The CDR3 loop reads CSVQPPGINYGYTF. The CDR3 region has the DNA TGCAGCGTCCAGCCGCCAGGGATTAACTATGGCTACACCTTC.